The subject of this entry is one TCR beta chain. The cohort's ophthalmopathy patients, a group with duration under 3 months, had a Clinical Activity Score of at least 3 and a NOSPECS grade of at least 4. Amplified regions were TCR beta CDR3 sequences from RNA transcripts. HTBI primers drove first-round RT-PCR of the TCR CDR3. TCRdb passed the multiplex PCR reads through MiXCR, listing each CDR3 protein once. Here the sample spans around 350,000 distinct CDR3 sequences, roughly 15% being singletons. CDR1 is SGHAT and CDR2 is FQDESV in the germline V gene (reference sequence). After removal of 5 bases from V and 2 bases from J, the junction contained 8 bases not matched to a gene. CDR3 length: 17 residues. This sample was taken from a study of T cells in Graves' hyperthyroidism and ophthalmopathy.

The J gene is TRBJ2-5, the V gene TRBV11-1; 13 positions match TRBD2. The TCR sequence derives from a woman between 25 and 40 years old with Graves' ophthalmopathy. Sequences were obtained from blood. CDR3: CASSRVGLAGVQETQYF. The CDR3 DNA is TGTGCCAGCAGCCGAGTCGGACTAGCGGGGGTTCAAGAGACCCAGTACTTC.